Listed below are T cell receptor beta chains from one sample, sequenced in a study of T cell repertoires in cytomegalovirus infection. Their specific antigens are unknown. TCRdb redid the calling of the reads with MiXCR, one entry per CDR3 protein. The profile shows 700,000 to 900,000 distinct CDR3 sequences, about 27% of them singletons. Source: cultured CD8+ T cells from PBMCs, taken from culture after CMV antigen stimulation. These receptors were collected from a human donor in good health (CMV status not recorded). Some clones in this sample may be carry-over from other donors' samples. The CDR3 runs from the conserved cysteine through the conserved F or W. Fields, in order: J gene, V gene, D gene, clone size, CDR3 protein, CDR3 DNA. A D gene is named only where the DNA matches it firmly. Not all rows give a size; the values are once, few, many and, for expanded clones, a class.

TRBJ1-4 | TRBV7-6 | TRBD1 | NA | CASSLWTGRATNEKLFF | TGTGCCAGCAGCTTATGGACAGGGAGGGCAACTAATGAAAAACTGTTTTTT
TRBJ2-5 | TRBV7-2 | TRBD2 | NA | CASSLVGGGALETQYF | TGTGCCAGCAGCTTAGTTGGCGGGGGGGCCTTGGAGACCCAGTACTTC
TRBJ2-2 | TRBV7-6 | NA | few | CASSFDLGVTTNTGELFF | TGTGCCAGCAGCTTCGATCTCGGTGTCACAACGAACACCGGGGAGCTGTTTTTT
TRBJ2-1 | TRBV7-3 | NA | NA | CASSLVGASSYNEQFF | TGTGCCAGCAGCTTAGTTGGGGCGAGCTCCTACAATGAGCAGTTCTTC
TRBJ1-4 | TRBV6-5 | NA | NA | CASSLGEMGEKLFF | TGTGCCAGCAGCTTAGGGGAGATGGGGGAAAAACTGTTTTTT
TRBJ1-5 | TRBV12-3/TRBV12-4 | NA | NA | CASSFILGASEPQHF | TGTGCCAGCAGTTTTATCTTGGGGGCCTCGGAGCCCCAGCATTTT
TRBJ1-2 | TRBV5-1 | NA | few | CASSFEGRYTF | TGCGCCAGCAGCTTCGAAGGCCGCTACACCTTC
TRBJ1-1 | TRBV7-9 | NA | NA | CASSLAYSGAAINTEAFF | TGTGCCAGCAGCTTAGCTTACTCGGGGGCGGCCATCAACACTGAAGCTTTCTTT
TRBJ2-2 | TRBV7-6 | TRBD2 | many | CASSFGGAITGELFF | TGTGCCAGCAGCTTCGGGGGGGCGATCACCGGGGAGCTGTTTTTT
TRBJ1-2 | TRBV19 | NA | few | CASSPEGGIDGYTF | TGTGCCAGTAGTCCAGAAGGGGGTATTGATGGCTACACCTTC
TRBJ2-5 | TRBV12-5 | NA | NA | CASGLVTAGQETQYF | TGTGCTAGTGGTTTGGTGACAGCTGGCCAAGAGACCCAGTACTTC
TRBJ2-7 | TRBV4-1 | TRBD2 | NA | CASSQTPSASGVFYEQYF | TGCGCCAGCAGCCAGACCCCCTCGGCTAGCGGGGTTTTCTACGAGCAGTACTTC
TRBJ1-5 | TRBV15 | NA | once | CATSRGRDHQPQHF | TGTGCCACCAGCAGAGGACGAGATCATCAGCCCCAGCATTTT
TRBJ2-3 | TRBV6-5 | TRBD2 | few | CASSYWGGRALDTQYF | TGTGCCAGCAGTTATTGGGGGGGAAGGGCCCTAGATACGCAGTATTTT
TRBJ2-3 | TRBV2 | NA | NA | CASSDDYTDTQYF | TGTGCCAGCAGTGACGATTACACAGATACGCAGTATTTT
TRBJ2-1 | TRBV24-1 | TRBD2 | NA | CATSDVAGGHNEQFF | TGTGCCACCAGTGATGTAGCGGGGGGCCACAATGAGCAGTTCTTC
TRBJ2-4 | TRBV2 | NA | NA | CASSDRGLAKNIQYF | TGTGCCAGCAGTGACCGCGGGCTCGCCAAAAACATTCAGTACTTC
TRBJ2-3 | TRBV7-2 | TRBD2 | many | CASSLERGWDTQYF | TGTGCCAGCAGCTTAGAGCGGGGGTGGGATACGCAGTATTTT
TRBJ2-1 | TRBV27 | NA | few | CASKMTGYSSYNEQFF | TGTGCCAGCAAGATGACAGGCTACTCCTCCTACAATGAGCAGTTCTTC
TRBJ1-1 | TRBV27 | NA | many | CASSLVRGNTEAFF | TGTGCCAGCAGTTTAGTGAGGGGGAACACTGAAGCTTTCTTT
TRBJ2-7 | TRBV29-1 | NA | NA | CSVISRPTLPGLSSYEQYF | TGCAGCGTAATATCGCGCCCCACCTTACCGGGCCTTAGCTCCTACGAGCAGTACTTC
TRBJ1-1 | TRBV24-1 | NA | NA | CATRPRDGTEAFF | TGTGCCACCAGGCCCCGGGACGGCACTGAAGCTTTCTTT
TRBJ2-7 | TRBV2 | NA | NA | CASSVGWVNEQYF | TGTGCCAGCAGTGTGGGGTGGGTGAACGAGCAGTACTTC
TRBJ1-1 | TRBV2 | NA | few | CASSDLNTEAFF | TGTGCCAGCAGTGATTTGAACACTGAAGCTTTCTTT
TRBJ2-1 | TRBV19 | NA | NA | CASSDRRRGDEQFF | TGTGCCAGTAGTGATAGGCGGCGTGGGGACGAGCAGTTCTTC
TRBJ2-1 | TRBV19 | TRBD2 | NA | CASSIETSGGAIHEQFF | TGTGCCAGTAGTATCGAGACTAGCGGGGGGGCCATACATGAGCAGTTCTTC
TRBJ1-2 | TRBV27 | TRBD1 | NA | CASSPRTGVIHGYTF | TGTGCCAGCAGTCCCCGGACAGGGGTAATTCACGGCTACACCTTC
TRBJ2-3 | TRBV2 | NA | few | CASSEALPTDTQYF | TGTGCCAGCAGTGAAGCGCTGCCCACAGATACGCAGTATTTT
TRBJ1-1 | TRBV7-8 | TRBD1 | few | CASSLGGGQGTEAFF | TGTGCCAGCAGCTTAGGGGGGGGACAGGGAACTGAAGCTTTCTTT
TRBJ2-1 | TRBV7-7 | TRBD2 | few | CASSLGPLALERGNNEQFF | TGTGCTAGCAGCTTAGGCCCTTTGGCGTTGGAGCGGGGGAACAATGAGCAGTTCTTC
TRBJ1-4 | TRBV9 | TRBD1 | few | CASSVTGRQEKLFF | TGTGCCAGCAGCGTGACAGGGAGGCAGGAAAAACTGTTTTTT
TRBJ2-2 | TRBV7-6 | TRBD1 | many | CASSRQGHGELFF | TGTGCCAGCAGCCGACAGGGTCACGGGGAGCTGTTTTTT
TRBJ2-7 | TRBV20-1 | TRBD2 | few | CSARPRRGGAYEQYF | TGCAGTGCTAGGCCCCGTCGGGGGGGGGCCTACGAGCAGTACTTC
TRBJ2-2 | TRBV4-1 | NA | few | CASSLRGALANTGELFF | TGCGCCAGCAGCCTAAGGGGGGCGTTGGCGAACACCGGGGAGCTGTTTTTT
TRBJ1-5 | TRBV6-1 | NA | many | CASTYRDTSNQPQHF | TGTGCCAGCACCTATAGGGACACTAGCAATCAGCCCCAGCATTTT
TRBJ1-2 | TRBV27 | NA | NA | CACGGAGGYTF | TGTGCCTGTGGGGGGGCCGGTGGCTACACCTTC
TRBJ1-4 | TRBV7-9 | NA | few | CASSRGFDNEKLFF | TGTGCCAGCAGTAGGGGGTTCGATAATGAAAAACTGTTTTTT
TRBJ1-5 | TRBV27 | TRBD1 | many | CASSYRGRSNQPQHF | TGTGCCAGCAGCTACAGGGGACGGAGCAATCAGCCCCAGCATTTT
TRBJ1-2 | TRBV6-2/TRBV6-3 | NA | NA | CASSRGLSIRYGYTF | TGTGCCAGCAGTCGGGGACTGTCCATACGCTATGGCTACACCTTC
TRBJ1-1 | TRBV15 | NA | few | CATSRDGGHPRRDTEAFF | TGTGCCACCAGCAGAGATGGGGGACACCCCCGGAGGGACACTGAAGCTTTCTTT
TRBJ1-1 | TRBV12-3/TRBV12-4 | NA | many | CASSLEGADEAFF | TGTGCCAGCAGTTTAGAAGGGGCGGATGAAGCTTTCTTT
TRBJ1-2 | TRBV7-8 | NA | many | CASSLVSGGKNYGYTF | TGTGCCAGCAGCTTAGTCTCGGGGGGCAAAAACTATGGCTACACCTTC
TRBJ2-7 | TRBV7-8 | NA | NA | CASRTPGYEQYF | TGTGCCAGCAGGACCCCAGGCTACGAGCAGTACTTC
TRBJ1-1 | TRBV3-1 | TRBD1 | NA | CASSQEDRGRTEAFF | TGTGCCAGCAGCCAAGAAGACAGGGGGCGGACTGAAGCTTTCTTT
TRBJ2-3 | TRBV27 | NA | NA | CASSLDRGFTDTQYF | TGTGCCAGCAGTTTGGACCGCGGCTTCACAGATACGCAGTATTTT
TRBJ2-2 | TRBV15 | NA | few | CATSRGQGAGELFF | TGTGCCACCAGCAGAGGGCAGGGCGCCGGGGAGCTGTTTTTT
TRBJ1-1 | TRBV6-6 | TRBD1 | few | CASSYSGLGQGITEAFF | TGTGCCAGCAGTTACTCCGGCCTGGGACAGGGTATTACTGAAGCTTTCTTT
TRBJ1-1 | TRBV28 | NA | many | CASSPDLEAFF | TGTGCCAGCAGTCCAGACTTAGAAGCTTTCTTT
TRBJ1-1 | TRBV28 | NA | NA | CASRVSELNTEAFF | TGTGCCAGCAGGGTATCAGAATTGAACACTGAAGCTTTCTTT
TRBJ2-2 | TRBV7-3 | NA | NA | CASSLRGAQSVNTGELFF | TGTGCCAGCAGCTTACGGGGGGCGCAGTCAGTGAACACCGGGGAGCTGTTTTTT
TRBJ2-7 | TRBV6-1 | TRBD2 | few | CASSEEAGGPHEQYF | TGTGCCAGCAGTGAAGAGGCGGGGGGGCCCCACGAGCAGTACTTC
TRBJ2-2 | TRBV7-8 | NA | many | CASSSDRGLGVEDTGELFF | TGTGCCAGCAGCTCAGACAGAGGACTGGGAGTGGAGGACACCGGGGAGCTGTTTTTT
TRBJ1-5 | TRBV4-1 | TRBD1 | NA | CASSQAQGAVQPQHF | TGCGCCAGCAGCCAAGCACAGGGGGCGGTTCAGCCCCAGCATTTT